The present TCR beta chain was sequenced within a study of CD8 T cells in ankylosing spondylitis. Each CDR3 protein gets one entry after TCRdb re-called the 5' RACE reads with MiXCR. The sample has about 250,000 distinct CDR3 sequences, about 24% seen once; the top ten hold roughly 0.6%. The CDR3 totals 15 residues. The germline V gene encodes CDR1 SGHTA and CDR2 FQGTGA. The ends lost 2 bases at V and 2 bases at J; junction bases unmatched: 4. This clonotype turned up a few times. Sequenced sample: blood, either unsorted or a sorted T cell fraction (not recorded which). This clonotype was obtained from a male donor with ankylosing spondylitis or in good health (not recorded which). The chain uses TRBV7-3 and TRBJ2-3; 7 bases line up with TRBD2. CDR3 nucleotides: TGTGCCAGCAGCTTACAAGCGGGGACCACAGATACGCAGTATTTT. Translation: CASSLQAGTTDTQYF.